The 15 T cell receptor beta chains listed next were all sequenced from one sample in a study of control samples from healthy donors and cancer patients. This table comes from immunoSEQ multiplex PCR, and its TCRdb copy is limited to in-frame clones, with some not included. Altogether around 75,000 clones are present, approximately 92% being singletons, with the ten largest covering approximately 5.8%. The sequencing input was blood. The receptors were sampled from a woman aged 55-70 years in good health.

The chain is built from TRBV29-1 and TRBJ2-7; D not resolved. The germline gives CDR1 SQVTM, CDR2 ANQGSEA. This CDR3 has 14 residues. Deletions cut 4 bases from V and 2 bases from J, with 15 bases between. DNA for the CDR3: TGCAGCGTTGGTTTAGAGGCGCTCGCCTACGAGCAGTACTTC. Translation: CSVGLEALAYEQYF.

The chain employs TRBV28 and TRBJ2-3; 9 nucleotides match TRBD1. CDR1 is MDHEN, CDR2 SYDVKM, per germline. V gave up 5 bases and J gave up 3 bases; unmatched junction bases: 3. The CDR3 has 14 residues. The CDR3 coding sequence is TGTGCCAGCAGTACCGGGACAGGGACAGATACGCAGTATTTT. This sequence encodes CASSTGTGTDTQYF.

The chain has TRBV2 and TRBJ1-6, with 7 bases aligning to TRBD1. Germline-derived CDR1 and CDR2 are SNHLY and FYNNEI. The CDR3 consists of 15 residues. Germline trimming cut 7 bases from V and 7 bases from J; bases unmatched to any gene: 10. The CDR3 region is CASKGGGGQNSPLHF. The CDR3 coding sequence is TGTGCCAGCAAGGGTGGGGGGGGACAGAATTCACCCCTCCACTTT.

The chain is built from TRBV6-2 or TRBV6-3 and TRBJ2-7; weak D call: TRBD1 (5 bases). The V gene lost 2 bases and the J gene lost 0 bases, with 11 bases spanning the gap. Germline lookup yields CDR1 MNHEY and CDR2 SVGEGT. The CDR3 consists of 15 residues. CDR3 DNA: TGTGCCAGCAGTTACCTAGGACATAGCTCCTACGAGCAGTACTTC. It yields the protein CASSYLGHSSYEQYF.

The CDR3 region has the DNA TGTGCCAGTAGTCGAGGGGGTCCCGACGAAAAACTGTTTTTT. This translates into CASSRGGPDEKLFF. The genes are TRBV19 and TRBJ1-4, with D tentatively TRBD1 (6 bases). The V gene's germline CDR1 is LNHDA and CDR2 SQIVND (reference sequence). V dropped 5 bases and J dropped 8 bases, with 15 bases sitting between them. The CDR3 covers 14 residues.

The chain joins TRBV28 to TRBJ1-1; the D is unclear. Germline CDR1 is MDHEN and CDR2 is SYDVKM. Trimming shortened V by 5 bases and J by 0 bases, and 13 bases separated the two germline ends. The CDR3 consists of 15 residues. The CDR3 protein is CASSLVSTLNTEAFF. The CDR3 region has the DNA TGTGCCAGCAGTCTGGTCTCGACCTTGAACACTGAAGCTTTCTTT.

Remarks on this clone: Other nucleotide sequences from this sample produce the same CDR3. V gene TRBV5-1 combines with J gene TRBJ2-3; 9 bases map to TRBD1. After removal of 4 bases from V and 0 bases from J, the junction contained 3 bases not matched to a gene. This CDR3 contains 15 residues. CDR1 SGHRS and CDR2 YFSETQ come from the germline V gene. In DNA form, the CDR3 reads TGCGCCAGCAGCCTAGGACAGGGGAGCACAGATACGCAGTATTTT. Its protein product is CASSLGQGSTDTQYF.

This chain links TRBV5-4 with TRBJ1-6; the match to TRBD1 covers 7 bases. The CDR3 has 14 residues. The V gene's germline CDR1 is SGHNT and CDR2 YYREEE (reference sequence). The ends lost 4 bases at V and 5 bases at J; junction bases unmatched: 3. CDR3 DNA sequence: TGTGCCAGCAGCCCGGGACAGAATAATTCACCCCTCCACTTT. Protein product: CASSPGQNNSPLHF.

Written as DNA, the CDR3 is TGTGCCAGCATCGTTCAGGGTGCTAGCACAGATACGCAGTATTTT. Translated, it gives CASIVQGASTDTQYF. The chain combines TRBV2 with TRBJ2-3; D might be TRBD1 (5 bases). Germline V gives CDR1 SNHLY, CDR2 FYNNEI. This CDR3 has 15 residues. Trimming left V 7 bases short and J 0 bases short, with 14 bases between.

This chain connects TRBV5-1 to TRBJ1-1; D possibly corresponds to TRBD1 (6 bases). V was cut by 4 bases and J by 1 base, with 17 bases left in between. There are 16 residues in the CDR3. CDR1 is SGHRS, CDR2 YFSETQ, per germline. The DNA for the CDR3 is TGCGCCAGCAGCCCCCTAGATCGGGGGGCGAACACTGAAGCTTTCTTT. Amino acids: CASSPLDRGANTEAFF.

The chain recombines TRBV28 with TRBJ1-1, with 9 bases fitting TRBD1. CDR1 and CDR2 from the germline V gene are MDHEN and SYDVKM. There are 15 residues in the CDR3. V gave up 6 bases and J gave up 4 bases; unmatched junction bases: 9. This CDR3 reads CASRGPGQGVTEAFF. Written as DNA, the CDR3 is TGTGCCAGCAGGGGACCGGGACAGGGAGTCACTGAAGCTTTCTTT.

This chain links TRBV30 with TRBJ1-2; D unresolved. The CDR3 spans 13 residues. CDR1 and CDR2 (germline): GTSNPN, SVGIG (reference sequence). Trimming cost V 1 base and J 7 bases, with 13 bases left between them. The CDR3 DNA reads TGTGCCTGGAGTGCTTCGCTGATTAGTGGCTACACCTTC. Translation: CAWSASLISGYTF.

The gene calls are TRBV6-4 and TRBJ1-3, with unresolved D. The CDR3 runs to 13 residues. With 1 base removed from V and 0 bases from J, the gap between germline ends came to 1 base. From germline, CDR1 is MRHNA and CDR2 SNTAGT. The chain's CDR3 is CASSDYSGNTIYF. The CDR3 DNA reads TGTGCCAGCAGTGACTACTCTGGAAACACCATATATTTT.

The chain joins TRBV4-1 to TRBJ2-5; 9 positions agree with TRBD1. The germline V gene has CDR1 MGHRA and CDR2 YSYEKL. Germline trimming cut 2 bases from V and 4 bases from J; bases unmatched to any gene: 5. CDR3 length: 15 amino acids. CDR3 sequence reads: CASSQSGQGGETQYF. The CDR3 DNA follows: TGCGCCAGCAGCCAATCGGGACAGGGTGGAGAGACCCAGTACTTC.

The chain couples TRBV18 to TRBJ2-5, with TRBD2 as a possible D gene (6 bases). Trimming took off 2 bases at V and 4 bases at J, with 11 bases between the two ends. In germline, CDR1 is KGHSH, CDR2 LQKENI. This CDR3 has 14 amino acids. In nucleotides, the CDR3 is TGTGCCAGCTCACCAAGAGGGACTTCAGAGACCCAGTACTTC. As protein: CASSPRGTSETQYF.